What follows are 14 T cell receptor beta chains derived from one specimen sequenced in a study of beta chain features in type 1 diabetes. The authors reverse transcribed all of the isolated RNA, so sequencing captured expressed TCRB transcripts. Some clones are missing from TCRdb's copy, which holds only in-frame ones; the method was immunoSEQ multiplex PCR. The sample holds about 900,000 clones, 17% seen once. Sequencing was done on a sample of naive CD4+ T cells from blood. The receptor source for this set is a woman between 18 and 30 years old in good health.

CDR3 residues: CASQTTGSNEQFF. The CDR3 coding sequence is TGTGCCAGCCAAACCACCGGGTCCAATGAGCAGTTCTTC. The gene calls are TRBV9 and TRBJ2-1; D is unclear. The germline V and J ends were trimmed by 7 bases and 6 bases, with 14 bases remaining between them. The germline CDR1 and CDR2 sequences are SGDLS and YYNGEE. This CDR3 contains 13 residues.

The rearrangement uses TRBV11-3 and TRBJ2-5; TRBD1 matches at 7 bases. Losses at the gene ends were 3 bases for V and 7 bases for J; bases not matched to a gene: 5. The germline gives CDR1 SGHNT, CDR2 YENEEA. The CDR3 loop spans 13 amino acids. CDR3 in DNA: TGTGCCAGCAGCTTCGGGACAGAAGGGACCCAGTACTTC. Translation gives CASSFGTEGTQYF.

V and J are TRBV7-2 and TRBJ2-7, with TRBD2 matching 12 bases. Unmatched junction bases numbered 5, after V lost 5 bases and J lost 3 bases. Germline V gives CDR1 SGHTA, CDR2 FQGNSA. The CDR3 extends over 15 amino acids. The CDR3 reads CASSLLAGGHYEQYF. The CDR3 DNA follows: TGTGCCAGCAGCCTACTAGCGGGAGGACACTACGAGCAGTACTTC.

The genes are TRBV27 and TRBJ2-1; unclear D gene. Germline values: CDR1 MNHEY, CDR2 SMNVEV (reference sequence). The CDR3 is 16 residues long. Trimming pared 1 base from V and 0 bases from J, leaving 10 bases between. This CDR3 is CASSLLAISSYNEQFF. CDR3 coding DNA: TGTGCCAGCAGTTTATTAGCTATCAGCTCCTACAATGAGCAGTTCTTC.

This clone showed up just a few times. The V call is TRBV5-4, the J call TRBJ2-1; 8 nucleotides match TRBD2. This CDR3 spans 15 amino acids. Per germline, CDR1 SGHNT and CDR2 YYREEE (reference sequence). The junction had 6 bases not matched to a gene; V was cut back by 4 bases and J by 3 bases. CDR3 nucleotide sequence: TGTGCCAGCAGCCCAGCGGGAGATGACTACAATGAGCAGTTCTTC. Protein: CASSPAGDDYNEQFF.

This clone was detected a few times. The same CDR3 arises from other DNA sequences in this sample as well. The genes are TRBV4-2 and TRBJ2-7; D gene unclear. V dropped 1 base and J dropped 3 bases, with 7 bases sitting between them. The germline gives CDR1 LGHNA, CDR2 YNFKEQ. The CDR3 is 13 residues long. CDR3 amino acids: CASSQGSGYEQYF. The DNA of the CDR3 is TGTGCCAGCAGCCAAGGGTCCGGCTACGAGCAGTACTTC.

This clone was observed a few times. J is TRBJ2-6 and V is TRBV6-1, with D tentatively TRBD1 (6 bases). Trimming stripped 2 bases from V and 5 bases from J, with 10 bases between. CDR1 is MNHNS and CDR2 is SASEGT in the germline V gene. There are 15 residues in the CDR3. The chain's CDR3 is CASSEQTGWANVLTF. The CDR3 region has the DNA TGTGCCAGCAGTGAACAGACAGGCTGGGCCAACGTCCTGACTTTC.

In its sample, this clone was seen a few times. The chain links TRBV5-4 to TRBJ2-2; 10 positions agree with TRBD1. V shed 9 bases and J 4 bases; nucleotides not matched to a gene: 9. Germline V lookup: CDR1 SGHNT, CDR2 YYREEE (reference sequence). The CDR3 consists of 15 residues. The DNA for the CDR3 is TGTGCCACCTCGGGGAGGACAGGGGGCACCGGGGAGCTGTTTTTT. Residues: CATSGRTGGTGELFF.

V and J are TRBV7-6 and TRBJ2-7; D unclear. The CDR3 spans 15 residues. CDR1 and CDR2 from the germline V gene are SGHVS and FNYEAQ. Trimming took off 5 bases at V and 3 bases at J, with 17 bases between the two ends. The CDR3 DNA reads TGTGCCAGCAGCCGTGAAGTTGGCAGACACTACGAGCAGTACTTC. Its protein is CASSREVGRHYEQYF.

This clone was observed a handful of times. V gene TRBV23-1 combines with J gene TRBJ1-3; D is possibly TRBD1 (5 bases). TRBV23-1 is identified as an open reading frame with a role that is uncertain. The CDR3 totals 15 residues. V was shortened by 0 bases and J by 0 bases, with 6 bases between the two germline ends. The CDR3 loop is CASSQSQGSGNTIYF. Here the CDR3 DNA reads TGCGCCAGCAGTCAATCGCAGGGCTCTGGAAACACCATATATTTT.

The chain employs TRBV21-1 and TRBJ2-3; TRBD1 is the table's D call, not checked against the DNA. TRBV21-1 is tagged as a pseudogene. The CDR3 is made up of 17 amino acids. The chain's CDR3 is CASSKVFVDRSTDTQYF. The CDR3 DNA sequence: TGTGCCAGCAGCAAAGTTTTCGTGGACAGAAGCACAGATACGCAGTATTTT.

The chain joins TRBV5-1 to TRBJ2-7; 8 positions match TRBD1. The CDR3 spans 14 residues. Losses at the gene ends were 3 bases for V and 5 bases for J; bases not matched to a gene: 7. Germline CDR1 is SGHRS and CDR2 is YFSETQ. CDR3 residues: CASSWRQGSNEQYF. The CDR3 DNA sequence: TGCGCCAGCAGCTGGCGACAGGGGTCCAACGAGCAGTACTTC.

The gene calls are TRBV5-8 and TRBJ2-1; D gene unclear. The CDR3 is 8 residues long. Trimming pared 7 bases from V and 12 bases from J, leaving 5 bases between. Germline V gene lookup returns CDR1 SGHTS and CDR2 YDEGEE. The CDR3 protein is CASSRQFF. The DNA for the CDR3 is TGTGCCAGCTCTCGGCAGTTCTTC.

Written as DNA, the CDR3 is TGTGCCAGCAGCTTAGATTCGGGACATTTCTACGAGCAGTACTTC. Its protein product is CASSLDSGHFYEQYF. This rearrangement joins TRBV11-2 to TRBJ2-7; D might be TRBD1 (6 bases). This CDR3 spans 15 amino acids. Trimming took 0 bases from V and 3 from J, leaving 12 bases between them. Germline V CDR1 and CDR2: SGHAT, FQNNGV. Filled out from reference TRBV11-2 and TRBJ2-7, the complete variable domain reads EAGVAQSPRYKIIEKRQSVAFWCNPISGHATLYWYQQILGQGPKLLIQFQNNGVVDDSQLPKDRFSAERLKGVDSTLKIQPAKLEDSAVYLCASSLDSGHFYEQYFGPGTRLTVT.